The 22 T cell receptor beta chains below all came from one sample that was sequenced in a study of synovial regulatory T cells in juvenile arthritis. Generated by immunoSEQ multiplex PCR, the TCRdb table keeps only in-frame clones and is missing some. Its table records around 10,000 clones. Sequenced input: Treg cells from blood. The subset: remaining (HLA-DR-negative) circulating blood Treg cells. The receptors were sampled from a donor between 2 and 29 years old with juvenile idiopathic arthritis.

The CDR3 sequence: CASSGDRGMNTEAFF. This chain joins TRBV5-4 and TRBJ1-1; the TCRdb D gene call, TRBD1, has no DNA to confirm it. The CDR3 is made up of 15 amino acids. The record lacks a DNA sequence. Germline V gene sequence: CDR1 SGHNT, CDR2 YYREEE (reference sequence).

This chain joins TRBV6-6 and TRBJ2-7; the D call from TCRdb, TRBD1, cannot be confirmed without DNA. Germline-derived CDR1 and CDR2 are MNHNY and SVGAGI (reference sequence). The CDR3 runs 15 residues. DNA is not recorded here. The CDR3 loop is CASSYPGTGTYEQYF.

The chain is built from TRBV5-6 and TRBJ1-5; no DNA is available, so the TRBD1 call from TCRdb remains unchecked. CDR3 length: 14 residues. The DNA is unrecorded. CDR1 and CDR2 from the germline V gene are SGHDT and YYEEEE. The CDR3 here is CASSLAGMNQPQHF. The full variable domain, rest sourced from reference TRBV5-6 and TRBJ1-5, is DAGVTQSPTHLIKTRGQQVTLRCSPKSGHDTVSWYQQALGQGPQFIFQYYEEEERQRGNFPDRFSGHQFPNYSSELNVNALLLGDSALYLCASSLAGMNQPQHFGDGTRLSIL.

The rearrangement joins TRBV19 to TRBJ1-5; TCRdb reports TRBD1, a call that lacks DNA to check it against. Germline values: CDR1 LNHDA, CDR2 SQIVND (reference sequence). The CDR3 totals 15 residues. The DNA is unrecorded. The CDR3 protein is CASLGTVDSNQPQHF. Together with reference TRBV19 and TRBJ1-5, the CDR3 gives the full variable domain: DGGITQSPKYLFRKEGQNVTLSCEQNLNHDAMYWYRQDPGQGLRLIYYSQIVNDFQKGDIAEGYSVSREKKESFPLTVTSAQKNPTAFYLCASLGTVDSNQPQHFGDGTRLSIL.

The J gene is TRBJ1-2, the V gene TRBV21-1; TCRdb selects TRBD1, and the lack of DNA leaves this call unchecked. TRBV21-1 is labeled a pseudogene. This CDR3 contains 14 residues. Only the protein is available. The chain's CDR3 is CASLSGQINYGYTF.

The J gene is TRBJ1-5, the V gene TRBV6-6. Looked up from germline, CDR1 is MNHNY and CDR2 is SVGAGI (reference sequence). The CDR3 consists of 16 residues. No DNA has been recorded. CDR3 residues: CASRQRGPYSNQPQHF.

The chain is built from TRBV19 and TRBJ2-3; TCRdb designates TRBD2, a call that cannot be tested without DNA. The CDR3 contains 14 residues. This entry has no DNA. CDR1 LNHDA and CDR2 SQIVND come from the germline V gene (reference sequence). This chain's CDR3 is CASSGSLYGDTQYF.

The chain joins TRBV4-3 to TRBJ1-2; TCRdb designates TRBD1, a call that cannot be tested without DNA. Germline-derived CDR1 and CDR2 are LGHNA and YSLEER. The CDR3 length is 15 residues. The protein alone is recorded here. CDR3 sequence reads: CASSQAGGQGYGYTF.

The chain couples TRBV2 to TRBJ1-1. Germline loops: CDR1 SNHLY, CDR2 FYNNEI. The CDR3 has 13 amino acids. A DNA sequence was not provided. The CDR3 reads CASTREENTEAFF.

The CDR3 sequence is CAISERAGTYEQYF. The chain couples TRBV10-3 to TRBJ2-7; TCRdb outputs TRBD1, but without DNA this stays unchecked. Looked up from germline, CDR1 is ENHRY and CDR2 is SYGVKD. This CDR3 contains 14 residues. Nucleotide data are not available.

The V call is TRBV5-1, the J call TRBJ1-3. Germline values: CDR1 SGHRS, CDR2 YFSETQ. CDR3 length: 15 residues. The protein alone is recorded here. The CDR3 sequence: CASSQRPISGNTIYF. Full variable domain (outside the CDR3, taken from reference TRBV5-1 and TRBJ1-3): KAGVTQTPRYLIKTRGQQVTLSCSPISGHRSVSWYQQTPGQGLQFLFEYFSETQRNKGNFPGRFSGRQFSNSRSEMNVSTLELGDSALYLCASSQRPISGNTIYFGEGSWLTVV.

CDR3 region: CAISESGSGVTGELFF. The gene calls are TRBV10-3 and TRBJ2-2; lacking DNA, the TRBD2 call made by TCRdb goes unchecked. Germline CDR1 ENHRY, CDR2 SYGVKD. The CDR3 covers 16 residues. No DNA is given.

CDR3 loop: CASSIGLGVWDTGELFF. V gene TRBV19 combines with J gene TRBJ2-2; TCRdb indicates TRBD1, and absent DNA this call remains unverified. Germline-derived CDR1 and CDR2 are LNHDA and SQIVND (reference sequence). The CDR3 sequence is 17 residues long. Only the protein sequence is given.

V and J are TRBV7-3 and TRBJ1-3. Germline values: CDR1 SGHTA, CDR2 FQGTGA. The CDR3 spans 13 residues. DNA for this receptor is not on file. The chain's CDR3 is CASSLGAGNTIYF.

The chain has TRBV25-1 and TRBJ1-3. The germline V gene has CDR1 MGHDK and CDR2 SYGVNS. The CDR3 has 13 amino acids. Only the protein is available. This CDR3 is CASSAGLGYTIYF.

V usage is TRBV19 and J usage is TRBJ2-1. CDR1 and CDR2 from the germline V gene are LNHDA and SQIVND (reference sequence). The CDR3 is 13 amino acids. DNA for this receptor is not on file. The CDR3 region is CASRTRPYNEQFF.

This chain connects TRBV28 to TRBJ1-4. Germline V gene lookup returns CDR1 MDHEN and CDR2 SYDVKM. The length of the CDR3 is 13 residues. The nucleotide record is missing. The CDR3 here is CASSFPNAEKLFF.

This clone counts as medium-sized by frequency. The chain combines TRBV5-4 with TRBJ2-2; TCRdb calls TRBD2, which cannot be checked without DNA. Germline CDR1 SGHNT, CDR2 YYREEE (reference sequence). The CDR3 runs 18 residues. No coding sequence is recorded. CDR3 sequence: CASSLPPSGNLNTGELFF.

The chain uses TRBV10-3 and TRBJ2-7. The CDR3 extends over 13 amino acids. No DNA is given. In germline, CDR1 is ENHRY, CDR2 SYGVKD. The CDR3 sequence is CAISLDGSREQYF.

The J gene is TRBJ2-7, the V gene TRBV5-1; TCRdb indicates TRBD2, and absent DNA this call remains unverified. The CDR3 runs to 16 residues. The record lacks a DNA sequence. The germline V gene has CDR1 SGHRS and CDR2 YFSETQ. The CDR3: CASSFGTSARPYEQYF.

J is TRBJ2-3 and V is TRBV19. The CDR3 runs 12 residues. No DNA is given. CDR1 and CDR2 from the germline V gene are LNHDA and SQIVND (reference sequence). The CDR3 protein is CASRGPTDTQYF.

The CDR3 protein is CASSPQGARYGYTF. This chain connects TRBV5-1 to TRBJ1-2; TCRdb selects TRBD1, and the lack of DNA leaves this call unchecked. This CDR3 is 14 amino acids long. The DNA sequence is not available. The germline CDR1 and CDR2 sequences are SGHRS and YFSETQ.